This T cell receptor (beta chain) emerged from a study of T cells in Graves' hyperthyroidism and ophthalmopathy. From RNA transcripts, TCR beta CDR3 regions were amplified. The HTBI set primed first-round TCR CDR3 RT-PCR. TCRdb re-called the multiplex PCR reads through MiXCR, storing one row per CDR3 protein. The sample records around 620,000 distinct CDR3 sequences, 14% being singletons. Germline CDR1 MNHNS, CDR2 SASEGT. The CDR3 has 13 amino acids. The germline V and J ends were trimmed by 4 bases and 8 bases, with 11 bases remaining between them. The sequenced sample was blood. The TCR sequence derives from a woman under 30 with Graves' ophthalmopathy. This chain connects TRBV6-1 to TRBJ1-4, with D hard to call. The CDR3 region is CASSGARGEKLFF. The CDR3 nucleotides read TGTGCCAGCAGTGGGGCACGGGGAGAAAAACTGTTTTTT.